This T cell receptor (beta chain) was profiled in a study of cytomegalovirus exposure and HLA in healthy donors. Whole-study results and caveats: It is likely that the observed cluster of highly shared sequence variants was a sequencing artifact.

Use of 60 Vbeta and 13 Jbeta primers characterized the PCR. TCRdb keeps only in-frame clones here, not all; method: immunoSEQ multiplex PCR. Of 150,000 or so clones detected, about 80% appear once; the ten largest clones hold more than 10%. Remarks on this clone: Its antigen is still unknown.

This CDR3 comprises 14 residues. Trimming took 6 bases from V and 6 from J; bases not matched to a gene: 8. Germline V gene sequence: CDR1 MNHNY, CDR2 SVGAGI (reference sequence). The J gene is TRBJ1-2, the V gene TRBV6-6, with 9 bases fitting TRBD1. Sequences were obtained from PBMCs. The TCR comes from a man aged 25-45 years in good health and CMV-seropositive. Written as DNA, the CDR3 is TGTGCCAGCAGACCAGAGGGACAGGGAGATGGCTACACCTTC. The encoded protein is CASRPEGQGDGYTF.